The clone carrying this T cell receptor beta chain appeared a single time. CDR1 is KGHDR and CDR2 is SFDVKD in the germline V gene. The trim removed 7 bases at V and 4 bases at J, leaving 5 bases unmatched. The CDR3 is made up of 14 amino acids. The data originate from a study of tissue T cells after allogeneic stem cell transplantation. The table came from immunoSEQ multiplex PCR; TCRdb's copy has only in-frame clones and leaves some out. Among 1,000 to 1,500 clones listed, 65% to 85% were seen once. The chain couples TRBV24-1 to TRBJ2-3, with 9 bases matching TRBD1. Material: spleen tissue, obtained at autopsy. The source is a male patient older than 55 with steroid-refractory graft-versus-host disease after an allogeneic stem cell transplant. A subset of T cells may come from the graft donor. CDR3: CATSQTGGPDTQYF. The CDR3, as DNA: TGTGCCACCAGCCAGACAGGGGGTCCAGATACGCAGTATTTT.